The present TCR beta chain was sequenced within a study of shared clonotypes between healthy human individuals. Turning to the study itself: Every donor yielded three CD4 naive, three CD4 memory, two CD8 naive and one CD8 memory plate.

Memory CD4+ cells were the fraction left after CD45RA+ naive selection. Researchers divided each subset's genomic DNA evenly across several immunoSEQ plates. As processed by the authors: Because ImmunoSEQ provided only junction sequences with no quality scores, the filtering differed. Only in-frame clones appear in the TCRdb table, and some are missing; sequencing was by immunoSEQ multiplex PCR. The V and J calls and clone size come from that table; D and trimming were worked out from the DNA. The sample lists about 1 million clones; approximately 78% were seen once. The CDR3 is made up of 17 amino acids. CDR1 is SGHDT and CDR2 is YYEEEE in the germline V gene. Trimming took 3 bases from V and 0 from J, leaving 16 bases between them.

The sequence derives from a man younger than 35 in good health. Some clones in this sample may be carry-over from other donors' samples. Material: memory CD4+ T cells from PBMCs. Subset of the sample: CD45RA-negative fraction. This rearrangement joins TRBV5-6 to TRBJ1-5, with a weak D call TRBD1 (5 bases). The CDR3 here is CASSSTKQVLSNQPQHF. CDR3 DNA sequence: TGTGCCAGCAGCTCGACCAAACAGGTCCTTAGCAATCAGCCCCAGCATTTT.